This T cell receptor (beta chain) was recovered during a study of spatial heterogeneity in lung cancer. As for time point: blood at routine non-recurrence follow-up after resection. CDR3 length: 14 amino acids. Germline CDR1 reads MNHEY; CDR2 reads SMNVEV (reference sequence). Trimming cost V 5 bases and J 7 bases, with 15 bases left between them. This clonotype appeared many times. TCRdb reanalysed the 5' RACE reads using MiXCR and keeps one entry per CDR3 protein. The top ten clones hold under 2.5% of a sample with roughly 70,000 distinct CDR3 sequences, around 9.3% of them seen once. This receptor was obtained from a female donor with early-stage non-small cell lung cancer. The chain carries TRBV27 and TRBJ2-1; D is unresolved. The sequenced sample was PBMCs, obtained at follow-up. The CDR3: CASSLRLAGNEQFF. The CDR3 DNA follows: TGTGCCAGCAGTCTTAGACTGGCTGGAAATGAGCAGTTCTTC.